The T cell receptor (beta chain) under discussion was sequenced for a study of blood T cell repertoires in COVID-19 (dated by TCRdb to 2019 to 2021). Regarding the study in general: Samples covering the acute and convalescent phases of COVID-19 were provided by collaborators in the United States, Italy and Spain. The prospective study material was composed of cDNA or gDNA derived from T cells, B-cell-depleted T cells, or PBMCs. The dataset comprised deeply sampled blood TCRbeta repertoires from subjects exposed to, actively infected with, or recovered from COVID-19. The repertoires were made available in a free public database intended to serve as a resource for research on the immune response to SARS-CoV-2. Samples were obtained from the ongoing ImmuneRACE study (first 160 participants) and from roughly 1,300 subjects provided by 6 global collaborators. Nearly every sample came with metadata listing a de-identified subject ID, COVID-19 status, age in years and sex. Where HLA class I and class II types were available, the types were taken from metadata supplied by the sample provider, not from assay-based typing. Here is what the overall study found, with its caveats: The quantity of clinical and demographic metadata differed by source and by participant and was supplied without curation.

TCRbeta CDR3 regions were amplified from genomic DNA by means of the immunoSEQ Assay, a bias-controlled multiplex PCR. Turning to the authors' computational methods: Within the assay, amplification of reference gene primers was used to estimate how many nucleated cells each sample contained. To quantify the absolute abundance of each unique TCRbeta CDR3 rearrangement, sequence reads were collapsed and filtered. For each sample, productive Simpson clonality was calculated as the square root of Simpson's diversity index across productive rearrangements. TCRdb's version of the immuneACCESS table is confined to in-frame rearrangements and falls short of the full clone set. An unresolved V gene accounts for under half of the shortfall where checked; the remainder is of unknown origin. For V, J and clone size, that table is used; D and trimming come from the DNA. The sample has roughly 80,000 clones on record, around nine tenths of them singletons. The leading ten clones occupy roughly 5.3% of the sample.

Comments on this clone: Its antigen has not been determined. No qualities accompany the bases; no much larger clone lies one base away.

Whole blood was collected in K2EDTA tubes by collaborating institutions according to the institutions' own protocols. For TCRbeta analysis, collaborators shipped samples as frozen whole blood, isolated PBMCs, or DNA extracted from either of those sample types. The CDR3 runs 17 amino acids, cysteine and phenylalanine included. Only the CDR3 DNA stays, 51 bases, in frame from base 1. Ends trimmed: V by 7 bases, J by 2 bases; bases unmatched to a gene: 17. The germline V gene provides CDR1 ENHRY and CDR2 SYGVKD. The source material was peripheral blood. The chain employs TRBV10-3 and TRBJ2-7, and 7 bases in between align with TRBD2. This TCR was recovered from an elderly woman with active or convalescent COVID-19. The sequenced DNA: TGTGCCATCACCTTCGGGGGGTTTTCTAAATCGACCTACGAGCAGTACTTC. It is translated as CAITFGGFSKSTYEQYF.